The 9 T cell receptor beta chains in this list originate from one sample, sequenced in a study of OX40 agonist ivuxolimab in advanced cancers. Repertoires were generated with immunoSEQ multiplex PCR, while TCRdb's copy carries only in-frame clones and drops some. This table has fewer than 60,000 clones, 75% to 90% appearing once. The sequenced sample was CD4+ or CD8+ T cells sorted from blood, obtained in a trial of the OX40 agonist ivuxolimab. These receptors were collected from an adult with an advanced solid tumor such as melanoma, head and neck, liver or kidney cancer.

The CDR3 DNA reads TGTGCCAGCAGCACTAGCACAGATACGCAGTATTTT. As protein: CASSTSTDTQYF. The chain is built from TRBV7-2 and TRBJ2-3; D is ambiguous. The CDR3 is made up of 12 amino acids. Germline V lookup: CDR1 SGHTA, CDR2 FQGNSA. Trimming removed 5 bases at V and 0 bases at J, with 3 bases between.

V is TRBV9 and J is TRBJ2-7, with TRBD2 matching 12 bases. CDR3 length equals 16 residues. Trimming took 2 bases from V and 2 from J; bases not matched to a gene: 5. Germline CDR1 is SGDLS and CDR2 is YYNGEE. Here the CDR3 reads CASSVTGLAGTYEQYF. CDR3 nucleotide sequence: TGTGCCAGCAGCGTGACAGGACTAGCGGGAACCTACGAGCAGTACTTC.

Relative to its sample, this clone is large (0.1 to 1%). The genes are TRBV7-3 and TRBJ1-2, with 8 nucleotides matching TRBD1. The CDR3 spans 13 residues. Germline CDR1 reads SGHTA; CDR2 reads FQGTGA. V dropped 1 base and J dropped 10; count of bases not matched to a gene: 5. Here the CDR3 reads CASSLRTGIDYTF. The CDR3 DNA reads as TGTGCCAGCAGCTTAAGGACAGGGATTGACTACACCTTC.

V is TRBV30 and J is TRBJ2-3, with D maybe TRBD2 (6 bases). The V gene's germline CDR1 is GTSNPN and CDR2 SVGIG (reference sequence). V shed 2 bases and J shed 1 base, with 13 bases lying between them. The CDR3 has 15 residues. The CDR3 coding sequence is TGTGCCTGGAGTCATGCGCGGGACGGCACAGATACGCAGTATTTT. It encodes CAWSHARDGTDTQYF.

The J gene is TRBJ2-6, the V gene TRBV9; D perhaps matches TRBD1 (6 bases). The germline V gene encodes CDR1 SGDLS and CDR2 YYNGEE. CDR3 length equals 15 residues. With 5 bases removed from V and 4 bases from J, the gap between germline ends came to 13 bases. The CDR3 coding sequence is TGTGCCAGCAGTCAGGGGTTTAGAGGGGCCAACGTCCTGACTTTC. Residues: CASSQGFRGANVLTF. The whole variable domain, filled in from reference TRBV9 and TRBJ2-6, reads DSGVTQTPKHLITATGQRVTLRCSPRSGDLSVYWYQQSLDQGLQFLIQYYNGEERAKGNILERFSAQQFPDLHSELNLSSLELGDSALYFCASSQGFRGANVLTFGAGSRLTVL.

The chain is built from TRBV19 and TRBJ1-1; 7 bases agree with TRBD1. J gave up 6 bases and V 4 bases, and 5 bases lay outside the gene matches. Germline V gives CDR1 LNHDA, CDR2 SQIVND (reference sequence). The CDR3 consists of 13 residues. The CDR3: CASSKTGKSEAFF. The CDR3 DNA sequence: TGTGCCAGTAGTAAGACAGGGAAGTCTGAAGCTTTCTTT.

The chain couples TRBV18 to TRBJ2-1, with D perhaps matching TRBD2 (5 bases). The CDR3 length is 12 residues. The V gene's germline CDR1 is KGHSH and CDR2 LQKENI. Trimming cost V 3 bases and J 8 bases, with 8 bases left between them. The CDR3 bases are TGTGCCAGCTCACCTGGAGGTGATGAGCAGTTCTTC. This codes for CASSPGGDEQFF.

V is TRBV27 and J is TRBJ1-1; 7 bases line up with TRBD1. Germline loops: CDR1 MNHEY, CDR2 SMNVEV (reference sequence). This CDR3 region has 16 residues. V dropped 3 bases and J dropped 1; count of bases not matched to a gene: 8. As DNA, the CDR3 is TGTGCCAGCAGTTTCAGCACAGGGGTAGGGAACACTGAAGCTTTCTTT. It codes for CASSFSTGVGNTEAFF.

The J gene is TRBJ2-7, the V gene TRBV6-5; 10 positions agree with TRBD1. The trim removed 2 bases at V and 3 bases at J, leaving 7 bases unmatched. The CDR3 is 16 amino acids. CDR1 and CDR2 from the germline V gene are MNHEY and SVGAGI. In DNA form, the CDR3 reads TGTGCCAGCAGTTACAACGGACAGGGGGGACGCTACGAGCAGTACTTC. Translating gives CASSYNGQGGRYEQYF.